This T cell receptor (beta chain) is drawn from a study of technical replicates of blood from several donors. V lost 0 bases and J 3 bases, leaving 8 bases between the germline ends. This CDR3 is 14 amino acids long. Germline-derived CDR1 and CDR2 are SQVTM and ANQGSEA. Assay used: immunoSEQ multiplex PCR; TCRdb lists only in-frame clones, some missing. Found here are under 15,000 clones, roughly 93% of them singletons; the top ten hold roughly a tenth. Sequenced: PBMCs. The source of this sequence is a human donor in good health. The J gene is TRBJ1-4, the V gene TRBV29-1; no clear D. This CDR3 is CSVEERGANEKLFF. CDR3 bases: TGCAGCGTTGAAGAACGGGGAGCTAATGAAAAACTGTTTTTT. Together with reference TRBV29-1 and TRBJ1-4, the CDR3 gives the full variable domain: SAVISQKPSRDICQRGTSLTIQCQVDSQVTMMFWYRQQPGQSLTLIATANQGSEATYESGFVIDKFPISRPNLTFSTLTVSNMSPEDSSIYLCSVEERGANEKLFFGSGTQLSVL.